These 18 T cell receptor beta chains came from one sample sequenced in a study of shared clonotypes between healthy human individuals. Naive CD8 cells lacked CD45RO, underwent positive selection for CCR7 and left out terminally differentiated effector memory CD45RA+ cells. Repertoires were generated with immunoSEQ multiplex PCR, while TCRdb's copy carries only in-frame clones and drops some. The repertoire includes about 2.2 million clones, more than 85% of them detected once, and 1.5% to 2% sits in the top ten. The specimen sequenced was naive CD8+ T cells from PBMCs. The receptor set was obtained from a man younger than 35 in good health. Some clones in this sample may be carry-over from other donors' samples.

DNA for the CDR3: TGTGCCAGCAGTGGACGACAGGCCCTCCAAGAGACCCAGTACTTC. Translated, it gives CASSGRQALQETQYF. This chain links TRBV6-1 with TRBJ2-5; D possibly corresponds to TRBD1 (6 bases). With 4 bases removed from V and 1 base from J, the gap between germline ends came to 13 bases. The CDR3 is 15 amino acids. The germline V gene encodes CDR1 MNHNS and CDR2 SASEGT.

With respect to this clone: Its ends do not fully match the called genes, so a read error is possible. The chain recombines TRBV7-9 with TRBJ2-7; D tentatively reads TRBD1 or TRBD2 (5 bases each). This CDR3 spans 13 amino acids. CDR1 SEHNR and CDR2 FQNEAQ come from the germline V gene (reference sequence). CDR3 region: CASSRDLSSEQYF. CDR3 DNA: TGTGCCAGCAGCCGGGACCTATCCTCCGAGCAGTACTTC.

This chain links TRBV9 with TRBJ1-2, with D possibly TRBD1 on 5 matching bases. Germline V gene lookup returns CDR1 SGDLS and CDR2 YYNGEE. Trimming stripped 4 bases from V and 6 bases from J, with 19 bases between. The length of the CDR3 is 15 residues. The CDR3 reads CASSPSGRGADGYTF. The CDR3 DNA follows: TGTGCCAGCAGCCCTAGTGGGCGGGGCGCGGATGGCTACACCTTC.

The chain has TRBV7-2 and TRBJ2-3; TRBD2 matches at 12 bases. CDR1 and CDR2 from the germline V gene are SGHTA and FQGNSA. With V trimmed by 0 bases and J by 4 bases, 8 bases remained unmatched. This CDR3 spans 18 amino acids. The CDR3 region has the DNA TGTGCCAGCAGCTTAGCGCCCTCGGCTAGCGGGAGGGCAGATACGCAGTATTTT. Protein: CASSLAPSASGRADTQYF.

The CDR3 DNA sequence: TGCGCCAGCAGCCAAGATTCGACTAGCGGGAGGGCCGGAGGGGAGCAGTTCTTC. Its translation is CASSQDSTSGRAGGEQFF. The chain has TRBV4-3 and TRBJ2-1, with 14 bases matching TRBD2. The V gene end was trimmed by 0 bases and the J gene end by 10 bases; junction bases not matched to a gene: 11. The CDR3 is 18 amino acids. The V gene's germline CDR1 is LGHNA and CDR2 YSLEER.

CDR3: CASSLTSRYIHFNNEQFF. The CDR3 DNA follows: TGTGCCAGCAGCTTAACTTCGCGTTATATCCACTTTAACAATGAGCAGTTCTTC. The chain joins TRBV7-2 to TRBJ2-1; D is undetermined. This CDR3 comprises 18 residues. CDR1 and CDR2 (germline): SGHTA, FQGNSA. V dropped 2 bases and J dropped 5 bases, with 22 bases sitting between them.

The chain couples TRBV28 to TRBJ2-5; D unresolved. CDR1 is MDHEN, CDR2 SYDVKM, per germline. Trimming left V 7 bases short and J 2 bases short, with 8 bases between. The CDR3 has 12 amino acids. The CDR3 sequence is CASNGIQETQYF. The CDR3 DNA follows: TGTGCCAGCAATGGAATTCAAGAGACCCAGTACTTC.

The chain couples TRBV10-3 to TRBJ2-1; 10 bases agree with TRBD2. V gave up 9 bases and J gave up 5 bases; unmatched junction bases: 4. This CDR3 contains 13 residues. Germline V lookup: CDR1 ENHRY, CDR2 SYGVKD. The DNA of the CDR3 is TGTGCCATTTCTAGCGGGAGTCACAATGAGCAGTTCTTC. Amino acid sequence: CAISSGSHNEQFF.

The chain is built from TRBV27 and TRBJ2-7; D gene uncertain. This CDR3 contains 13 residues. The germline V and J ends were trimmed by 3 bases and 3 bases, with 9 bases remaining between them. Germline V CDR1 and CDR2: MNHEY, SMNVEV (reference sequence). CDR3 loop: CASSFVGRYEQYF. CDR3 in DNA: TGTGCCAGCAGTTTTGTAGGGCGCTACGAGCAGTACTTC.

The chain couples TRBV27 to TRBJ1-1; D not resolved. V lost 4 bases to trimming and J lost 1 base, with 10 bases between them. The germline CDR1 and CDR2 sequences are MNHEY and SMNVEV (reference sequence). This CDR3 is 14 amino acids long. The CDR3 is CASSYRTPNTEAFF. In DNA, the CDR3 is TGTGCCAGCAGTTATCGGACCCCGAACACTGAAGCTTTCTTT.

The rearrangement uses TRBV1 and TRBJ1-5. TRBV1 is labeled a pseudogene. This CDR3 region has 16 residues. This chain's CDR3 is CTSSPLDLCLNQPQHF. The CDR3 DNA is TGCACCAGCAGCCCTTTGGACCTCTGCCTGAATCAGCCCCAGCATTTT.

This sequence joins TRBV9 and TRBJ2-1, with 7 nucleotides matching TRBD2. V shed 0 bases, J shed 7 bases, and the junction held 10 bases outside the gene matches. Germline loops: CDR1 SGDLS, CDR2 YYNGEE. The CDR3 covers 16 residues. CDR3 in DNA: TGTGCCAGCAGCGTAGCCCCGGGACTATCTCGGAATGAGCAGTTCTTC. Translating gives CASSVAPGLSRNEQFF.

The rearrangement joins TRBV9 to TRBJ2-7; D is possibly TRBD1 (6 bases). Germline CDR1 SGDLS, CDR2 YYNGEE. This CDR3 has 16 amino acids. Trimming took 3 bases from V and 2 from J, leaving 18 bases between them. This chain's CDR3 is CASSDPQGGMTYEQYF. For the CDR3, the DNA is TGTGCCAGCAGCGATCCACAGGGTGGAATGACCTACGAGCAGTACTTC.

This rearrangement joins TRBV28 to TRBJ1-1; 7 bases fit TRBD1. Looked up from germline, CDR1 is MDHEN and CDR2 is SYDVKM. The ends lost 7 bases at V and 4 bases at J; junction bases unmatched: 6. The CDR3 is 13 residues long. Here the CDR3 DNA reads TGTGCCAGCACAGACAGGGCTGGCACTGAAGCTTTCTTT. Translated: CASTDRAGTEAFF.

The chain carries TRBV19 and TRBJ1-2; 9 bases map to TRBD1. V dropped 5 bases and J dropped 5; count of bases not matched to a gene: 3. The CDR3 is 13 residues long. Germline loops: CDR1 LNHDA, CDR2 SQIVND (reference sequence). CDR3 DNA sequence: TGTGCCAGTAGTGGTGACAGGGGGTATGGCTACACCTTC. Encoded protein: CASSGDRGYGYTF.

In DNA, the CDR3 is TGTGCCAGCAGCTATGATCCCCCGTTCGGAAAACTGTTTTTT. Translation: CASSYDPPFGKLFF. The chain links TRBV7-3 to TRBJ1-4; unclear D gene. The ends were cut back, 4 bases at V and 10 bases at J, with 16 bases in the middle. Germline assignment: CDR1 SGHTA and CDR2 FQGTGA. The length of the CDR3 is 14 residues.

This clone was detected once. The chain joins TRBV2 to TRBJ1-2; possibly TRBD1 for D (5 bases). V was pared by 4 bases and J by 6 bases, with 9 bases between. This CDR3 spans 12 amino acids. Germline loops: CDR1 SNHLY, CDR2 FYNNEI. The CDR3 here is CASSVSTDGYTF. CDR3 coding DNA: TGTGCCAGCAGTGTATCGACAGATGGCTACACCTTC. Filled out from reference TRBV2 and TRBJ1-2, the complete variable domain reads EPEVTQTPSHQVTQMGQEVILRCVPISNHLYFYWYRQILGQKVEFLVSFYNNEISEKSEIFDDQFSVERPDGSNFTLKIRSTKLEDSAMYFCASSVSTDGYTFGSGTRLTVV.

This rearrangement joins TRBV19 to TRBJ2-7, with 14 bases that match TRBD2. The CDR3 sequence is 17 residues long. Losses at the gene ends were 2 bases for V and 2 bases for J; bases not matched to a gene: 5. CDR1 is LNHDA and CDR2 is SQIVND in the germline V gene (reference sequence). The CDR3 is CASSIYSGLAGAYEQYF. DNA of the CDR3: TGTGCCAGTAGTATATATTCGGGACTAGCGGGAGCCTACGAGCAGTACTTC.